A single sample is the source of the 8 T cell receptor beta chains below, sequenced in a study of CD8 T cells in Susac syndrome. RNA in amounts of about 0.45 to 1 ug was reverse transcribed with random hexamers. Using its own MiXCR run on the immunoSEQ multiplex PCR reads, TCRdb lists one record per CDR3 protein. The sample shows a few hundred thousand distinct CDR3 sequences, around 96% of them seen only once. Input material: CD4+ T cells from PBMCs. The receptors here all came from a human donor with multiple sclerosis.

CDR3 nucleotide sequence: TGTGCCTGGAGTGTCGGCGGTAGCACAGATACGCAGTATTTT. Its translation is CAWSVGGSTDTQYF. The V gene is TRBV30, the J gene TRBJ2-3; D remains unclear. Trimming stripped 0 bases from V and 0 bases from J, with 7 bases between. The CDR3 runs 14 residues. The germline gives CDR1 GTSNPN, CDR2 SVGIG (reference sequence).

The V and J genes are TRBV20-1 and TRBJ2-7; 7 nucleotides agree with TRBD2. Germline CDR1 reads DFQATT; CDR2 reads SNEGSKA (reference sequence). This CDR3 comprises 14 residues. V shed 5 bases and J 7 bases; nucleotides not matched to a gene: 14. DNA for the CDR3: TGCAGTGCTCATTTGGCGGGAGTACCGTGGGAGCAGTACTTC. It codes for CSAHLAGVPWEQYF.

The chain employs TRBV3-1 and TRBJ2-1; 9 nucleotides align to TRBD2. The CDR3 has 16 amino acids. CDR1 is LGHDT and CDR2 is YNNKEL in the germline V gene (reference sequence). V lost 1 base to trimming and J lost 10 bases; unmatched junction nucleotides: 11. The CDR3 DNA follows: TGTGCCAGCAGCCAAGGGAGGGTAGCGGGAGTGAACGAGCAGTTCTTC. Translation gives CASSQGRVAGVNEQFF.

The chain is built from TRBV6-6 and TRBJ1-2; 7 bases line up with TRBD1. Germline V lookup: CDR1 MNHNY, CDR2 SVGAGI (reference sequence). The trim removed 5 bases at V and 4 bases at J, leaving 10 bases unmatched. CDR3 length equals 15 residues. CDR3 coding DNA: TGTGCCAGCAGTATCAGACAGGGAGGCAGCTATGGCTACACCTTC. It codes for CASSIRQGGSYGYTF.

This chain links TRBV28 with TRBJ2-4; TRBD1 matches 9 bases. The ends lost 6 bases at V and 8 bases at J; junction bases unmatched: 8. The CDR3 totals 14 residues. The V gene's germline CDR1 is MDHEN and CDR2 SYDVKM. CDR3 sequence: CASSAPGQGYIQYF. In DNA form, the CDR3 reads TGTGCCAGCAGCGCTCCGGGACAGGGATACATTCAGTACTTC. The full variable domain, rest sourced from reference TRBV28 and TRBJ2-4, is DVKVTQSSRYLVKRTGEKVFLECVQDMDHENMFWYRQDPGLGLRLIYFSYDVKMKEKGDIPEGYSVSREKKERFSLILESASTNQTSMYLCASSAPGQGYIQYFGAGTRLSVL.

This chain connects TRBV18 to TRBJ1-5; D is possibly TRBD1 (6 bases). The CDR3 consists of 15 residues. V was pared by 3 bases and J by 6 bases, with 15 bases between. Germline lookup yields CDR1 KGHSH and CDR2 LQKENI. The CDR3 DNA reads as TGTGCCAGCTCACCGCGGGGGGTAGGGGGTCAGCCCCAGCATTTT. It yields the protein CASSPRGVGGQPQHF. The full variable domain, its missing parts supplied by reference TRBV18 and TRBJ1-5, is NAGVMQNPRHLVRRRGQEARLRCSPMKGHSHVYWYRQLPEEGLKFMVYLQKENIIDESGMPKERFSAEFPKEGPSILRIQQVVRGDSAAYFCASSPRGVGGQPQHFGDGTRLSIL.

In nucleotides, the CDR3 is TGCAGCGTTGTGAGGAGGCTAGCGGGAGAGGGTGAGCAGTTCTTC. As protein: CSVVRRLAGEGEQFF. The chain joins TRBV29-1 to TRBJ2-1; 10 bases are shared with TRBD2. The germline CDR1 and CDR2 sequences are SQVTM and ANQGSEA. The CDR3 is 15 amino acids. J lost 9 bases, V lost 4 bases, and 12 bases had no gene match.

CDR3 loop: CASSREQGTQYF. For the CDR3, the DNA is TGTGCCAGCAGCCGGGAACAGGGGACCCAGTACTTC. The chain joins TRBV28 to TRBJ2-5, with D possibly being TRBD1 (6 bases). The CDR3 runs to 12 residues. The germline V gene has CDR1 MDHEN and CDR2 SYDVKM. The V end was cut by 6 bases, the J end by 7 bases, with 12 bases between.